These 22 T cell receptor beta chains came from one sample sequenced in a study of vaccination effects on CD4 cells after COVID-19 (dated by TCRdb to the early 2020s). Libraries were made using the immunoSEQ multiplex PCR assay. As stored in TCRdb, this immuneACCESS dataset retains in-frame rearrangements with V and J assigned. A fraction of the clones does not appear; measured against another copy, unresolved V genes explain less than half of the discrepancy, and the remainder lacks a known reason. The sample includes 11,000 to 15,000 clones, with 78% observed a single time. Clones ranked in the top ten supply about 28% of the sample. The ViraFEST assay stimulated PBMC with viral peptide pools and then used TCR sequencing to identify antigen-specific CD4+ T cell clonotypes by expansion. After around 10 days of culture, CD4+ T cells were isolated with the EasySep CD4+ T cell isolation kit. PCR-confirmed SARS-CoV-2 infection had occurred in convalescent patients between March and December 2020, before the Alpha, Beta and Delta variants emerged in the United States. Each participant got two doses of an mRNA SARS-CoV-2 vaccine, either BNT162b2 or mRNA-1273.

Their antigens remain unidentified. Sequences were derived from CD4+ T cells from PBMCs cultured with HCoV-NL63 spike peptides, sampled after COVID-19 vaccination. The cell subset or site tag for this specimen amounts to: HCoV-NL63 spike overlapping peptide pool stimulation. All receptors come from a human donor who had a prior SARS-CoV-2 infection.

The CDR3 reads CASSIGAGPNQPQHF. The CDR3 DNA reads TGTGCCAGTAGTATAGGGGCGGGCCCGAATCAGCCCCAGCATTTT. The chain joins TRBV19 to TRBJ1-5, with D hard to call. CDR1 LNHDA and CDR2 SQIVND come from the germline V gene (reference sequence). V was cut by 1 base and J by 4 bases, with 11 bases left in between. The CDR3 spans 15 residues.

The chain couples TRBV6-5 to TRBJ2-7; TRBD1 agrees at 8 bases. Germline CDR1 is MNHEY and CDR2 is SVGAGI. This CDR3 spans 14 amino acids. V gave up 6 bases and J gave up 4 bases; unmatched junction bases: 8. The CDR3 protein is CASRRGRGLYEQYF. Here the CDR3 DNA reads TGTGCCAGCAGACGGGGCAGGGGGCTATACGAGCAGTACTTC.

The table lists this clone with a few counts. V usage is TRBV5-1 and J usage is TRBJ1-5; the D gene is possibly TRBD1 (6 bases). Trimming removed 4 bases from V and 6 bases from J, with 14 bases in between. This CDR3 comprises 14 residues. From germline, CDR1 is SGHRS and CDR2 YFSETQ. In DNA, the CDR3 is TGCGCCAGCAGCCCGGGGGCGGGTGGTCAGCCCCAGCATTTT. Its translation: CASSPGAGGQPQHF.

The chain is built from TRBV2 and TRBJ1-2; TRBD1 aligns across 8 bases. V dropped 8 bases and J dropped 1; count of bases not matched to a gene: 15. Germline CDR1 is SNHLY and CDR2 is FYNNEI. The CDR3 sequence is 17 residues long. DNA of the CDR3: TGTGCCAGCGAGGGACAGGAGGGTATCGCCGTTAACTATGGCTACACCTTC. Translation gives CASEGQEGIAVNYGYTF.

CDR3 bases: TGTGCCAGCAGCGTCACAGGGAACTCCTACGAGCAGTACTTC. Translation: CASSVTGNSYEQYF. The J gene is TRBJ2-7, the V gene TRBV9; possibly TRBD1 for D (6 bases). Germline CDR1 is SGDLS and CDR2 is YYNGEE. V lost 2 bases to trimming and J lost 0 bases, with 9 bases between them. CDR3 length equals 14 residues.

The chain is built from TRBV6-6 and TRBJ1-2, with D perhaps matching TRBD1 (5 bases). CDR3 size: 15 residues. CDR1 MNHNY and CDR2 SVGAGI come from the germline V gene (reference sequence). The V and J ends lost 7 bases and 4 bases respectively, with 19 bases between them. The CDR3 region is CASTNSGSLGYGYTF. The CDR3 DNA reads TGTGCCAGCACAAATTCAGGGTCGTTGGGCTATGGCTACACCTTC.

The chain links TRBV18 to TRBJ1-1; TRBD1 is a possible D gene (5 bases). Germline V CDR1 and CDR2: KGHSH, LQKENI. The V gene lost 1 base and the J gene lost 1 base, with 10 bases spanning the gap. This CDR3 region has 15 residues. The CDR3 reads CASSPRSGGNTEAFF. Here the CDR3 DNA reads TGTGCCAGCTCACCACGGTCCGGGGGGAACACTGAAGCTTTCTTT.

This clone has just a few counts. This chain uses TRBV18 with TRBJ2-5, with 7 positions matching TRBD1. The CDR3 runs to 14 residues. Germline V lookup: CDR1 KGHSH, CDR2 LQKENI. Losses at the gene ends were 0 bases for V and 3 bases for J; bases not matched to a gene: 1. CDR3 residues: CASSPPGQKETQYF. CDR3 DNA: TGTGCCAGCTCACCACCGGGACAGAAAGAGACCCAGTACTTC.

The V call is TRBV29-1, the J call TRBJ2-3; D may be TRBD1 (5 bases). Trimming pared 6 bases from V and 1 base from J, leaving 11 bases between. The germline V gene has CDR1 SQVTM and CDR2 ANQGSEA. CDR3 length: 13 residues. CDR3 sequence (DNA): TGCAGCGTCGACGAAGGGGGCACAGATACGCAGTATTTT. Amino acids: CSVDEGGTDTQYF.

The chain employs TRBV29-1 and TRBJ1-1; 7 nucleotides match TRBD1. V trimming: 7 bases; J trimming: 0 bases; junction bases outside the gene matches: 17. The germline V gene has CDR1 SQVTM and CDR2 ANQGSEA. The CDR3 contains 17 residues. The CDR3 loop is CSAPFGGQTFMNTEAFF. The CDR3 region has the DNA TGCAGCGCCCCCTTCGGGGGACAGACCTTCATGAACACTGAAGCTTTCTTT.

The chain is built from TRBV2 and TRBJ1-1; no reliable D call. V lost 4 bases, J lost 4 bases, and 10 bases lay in between. The germline gives CDR1 SNHLY, CDR2 FYNNEI. The CDR3 has 13 amino acids. The CDR3 region has the DNA TGTGCCAGCAGTGGGGATCCGGGCACTGAAGCTTTCTTT. Protein: CASSGDPGTEAFF.

This clone has more than one count but fewer than ten. The chain recombines TRBV4-1 with TRBJ2-5; 9 bases match TRBD2. The CDR3 has 16 residues. V was clipped by 1 base and J by 0 bases; unmatched bases: 3. Germline V gives CDR1 MGHRA, CDR2 YSYEKL. As DNA, the CDR3 is TGCGCCAGCAGCCAAGGACTAGCGGAGTACCAAGAGACCCAGTACTTC. Translation gives CASSQGLAEYQETQYF.

This chain links TRBV5-1 with TRBJ1-1; D remains unclear. V shed 0 bases and J shed 8 bases, with 8 bases lying between them. Germline V gene lookup returns CDR1 SGHRS and CDR2 YFSETQ. The CDR3 length is 12 residues. CDR3 sequence reads: CASSLGEREAFF. CDR3 coding DNA: TGCGCCAGCAGCTTGGGGGAGAGGGAAGCTTTCTTT.

This clone occurred once. The chain's CDR3 is CSARRNNEQFF. The CDR3 bases are TGCAGTGCTAGGAGGAACAATGAGCAGTTCTTC. V is TRBV20-1 and J is TRBJ2-1; D remains unclear. V lost 3 bases to trimming and J lost 5 bases, with 5 bases between them. This CDR3 comprises 11 residues. Germline CDR1 reads DFQATT; CDR2 reads SNEGSKA (reference sequence).

The V call is TRBV15, the J call TRBJ1-1; 7 bases map to TRBD1. The CDR3 consists of 16 residues. Germline CDR1 reads LNHNV; CDR2 reads YYDKDF (reference sequence). V dropped 1 base and J dropped 5; count of bases not matched to a gene: 10. The CDR3 here is CATSRGGGRVVTEAFF. DNA for the CDR3: TGTGCCACCAGCAGAGGAGGGGGCAGGGTGGTAACTGAAGCTTTCTTT. Complete variable domain (other parts from reference TRBV15 and TRBJ1-1): DAMVIQNPRYQVTQFGKPVTLSCSQTLNHNVMYWYQQKSSQAPKLLFHYYDKDFNNEADTPDNFQSRRPNTSFCFLDIRSPGLGDTAMYLCATSRGGGRVVTEAFFGQGTRLTVV.

The gene calls are TRBV5-1 and TRBJ1-4; unclear D gene. Germline V gives CDR1 SGHRS, CDR2 YFSETQ. Trimming took off 10 bases at V and 7 bases at J, with 14 bases between the two ends. The CDR3 loop spans 12 amino acids. Here the CDR3 reads CASQDEGEKLFF. For the CDR3, the DNA is TGCGCCTCTCAGGATGAAGGTGAAAAACTGTTTTTT.

The gene calls are TRBV4-1 and TRBJ2-2; 12 bases fit TRBD2. The ends lost 5 bases at V and 5 bases at J; junction bases unmatched: 21. Germline CDR1 MGHRA, CDR2 YSYEKL. The CDR3 is 21 residues long. CDR3 nucleotides: TGCGCCAGCAGCATTCAAACCTTGACTAGCGGGAGAGGGTTAGGAACCGGGGAGCTGTTTTTT. Protein product: CASSIQTLTSGRGLGTGELFF.

The chain recombines TRBV6-2 or TRBV6-3 with TRBJ2-5; D tentatively fits TRBD1 or TRBD2 (6 bases each). There are 15 residues in the CDR3. The V gene lost 2 bases and the J gene lost 3 bases, with 13 bases spanning the gap. Germline-derived CDR1 and CDR2 are MNHEY and SVGEGT. The CDR3: CASSYVGGAEETQYF. The DNA of the CDR3 is TGTGCCAGCAGTTACGTGGGGGGCGCGGAAGAGACCCAGTACTTC.

This chain connects TRBV4-2 to TRBJ2-3, with 8 nucleotides matching TRBD2. V lost 4 bases to trimming and J lost 4 bases; unmatched junction nucleotides: 7. Germline V gene sequence: CDR1 LGHNA, CDR2 YNFKEQ. This CDR3 spans 15 amino acids. In nucleotides, the CDR3 is TGTGCCAGCAGCCGGCCAGCGGGAGTAGCAGATACGCAGTATTTT. This translates into CASSRPAGVADTQYF.

This sequence joins TRBV7-9 and TRBJ2-2; TRBD2 agrees at 8 bases. The germline CDR1 and CDR2 sequences are SEHNR and FQNEAQ (reference sequence). CDR3 length: 15 residues. J gave up 3 bases and V 2 bases, and 2 bases lay outside the gene matches. The CDR3 protein is CASSLRGGDTGELFF. The CDR3 coding sequence is TGTGCCAGCAGCTTACGGGGGGGGGACACCGGGGAGCTGTTTTTT.

V gene TRBV7-3 combines with J gene TRBJ2-3; 7 bases are a match to TRBD2. V was clipped by 1 base and J by 2 bases; unmatched bases: 6. Germline V CDR1 and CDR2: SGHTA, FQGTGA. There are 16 residues in the CDR3. CDR3 sequence (DNA): TGTGCCAGCAGCTTAAATGGGGGAGGGGCCACAGATACGCAGTATTTT. Translated: CASSLNGGGATDTQYF.

This clone was seen more than once but under ten times. V and J are TRBV7-9 and TRBJ1-1; 7 bases match TRBD1. V lost 3 bases, J lost 1 base, and 14 bases stayed unmatched. CDR1 and CDR2 from the germline V gene are SEHNR and FQNEAQ (reference sequence). This CDR3 region has 18 residues. CDR3 loop: CASSFPLAGGLGNTEAFF. The CDR3 nucleotides are TGTGCCAGCAGCTTCCCCCTGGCAGGGGGGTTGGGGAACACTGAAGCTTTCTTT.